Listed below are T cell receptor beta chains from one sample, sequenced in a study of blood T cell repertoires in COVID-19. Here immunoSEQ multiplex PCR was the method, and the copy in TCRdb shows in-frame clones only, minus some. The top ten clones hold 30% of a sample with around 120,000 clones, around 87% of them seen once. Material: peripheral blood. These receptors were taken from a woman in her 70s with acute or convalescent COVID-19. Both conserved end residues are part of each CDR3. D genes are given only for firm matches. Expanded clones get a size class; other rows say once, few or many, or leave the size out.

TRBJ2-5 NA NA TRBV6-1 TGTGCCAGCAGTGAATCAGACCCCAGGGTGGGGGGGCGGCAAGAGACCCAGTACTTC CASSESDPRVGGRQETQYF
TRBJ1-2 NA NA TRBV7-9 TGTGCCAGCAGCCCACAAGCTAACTATGGCTACACCTTC CASSPQANYGYTF
TRBJ2-3 TRBD1 NA TRBV2 TGTGCCAGCAGTACTCGGACAGGGGAAGCGGATACGCAGTATTTT CASSTRTGEADTQYF
TRBJ1-3 NA NA TRBV20-1 TGCAGTGCTAGTCCGGGTTACGGAAACACCATATATTTT CSASPGYGNTIYF
TRBJ2-3 TRBD2 NA TRBV6-5 TGTGCCACCCGACTAGCGGGGATCACAGATACGCAGTATTTT CATRLAGITDTQYF
TRBJ2-1 TRBD1 NA TRBV18 TGTGCCAGCTCAACCGGGACAGGGAGCTACAATGAGCAGTTCTTC CASSTGTGSYNEQFF
TRBJ2-3 NA NA TRBV11-1 TGTGCCAGCAGCTTAGGGGCAGCAGATACGCAGTATTTT CASSLGAADTQYF
TRBJ1-3 TRBD1 few TRBV5-1 TGCGCCAGCAGCTCAGGGGGTGTTGGAAACACCATATATTTT CASSSGGVGNTIYF
TRBJ1-2 NA NA TRBV28 TGTGCCAGCAGTTTACGGCAGGGCTTTCATGGCTACACCTTC CASSLRQGFHGYTF
TRBJ1-4 NA NA TRBV15 TGTGCCACCAGCAGAGATCGTGGCAGGGTGGATGAAAAACTGTTTTTT CATSRDRGRVDEKLFF
TRBJ2-3 TRBD2 NA TRBV3-1/TRBV3-2 TGTGCCAGCAGCTTCTCACAGACTAGCGGTATTTTTACAGATACGCAGTATTTT CASSFSQTSGIFTDTQYF
TRBJ1-1 TRBD1 NA TRBV9 TGTGCCAGCAGCGTGGGACAGGTCCCCACTGAAGCTTTCTTT CASSVGQVPTEAFF
TRBJ1-5 NA few TRBV2 TGTGCCAGCCGACAGGAGTTTAGCAATCAGCCCCAGCATTTT CASRQEFSNQPQHF
TRBJ2-7 NA NA TRBV14 TGTGCCAGCAGAGAAACAGGGACCTACGAGCAGTACTTC CASRETGTYEQYF
TRBJ1-5 NA NA TRBV12-3/TRBV12-4 TGTGCCAGCACCTTAAATGGCCAGCCCCAGCATTTT CASTLNGQPQHF
TRBJ2-5 TRBD2 NA TRBV5-4 TGTGCCAGCAGCGGACTAGCGGGGGGCCCCGCCAAAGAGACCCAGTACTTC CASSGLAGGPAKETQYF
TRBJ1-1 NA NA TRBV7-9 TGTGCCAGCAGCTTAGGGTCGACAGGCACAGCTTTCTTT CASSLGSTGTAFF
TRBJ2-3 NA NA TRBV7-9 TGTGCCAGCAGCCCACCGGGGGCAGATACGCAGTATTTT CASSPPGADTQYF
TRBJ1-2 NA NA TRBV5-1 TGCGCCAGCAGCTTACAGAGATCAAACTATGGCTACACCTTC CASSLQRSNYGYTF
TRBJ1-1 TRBD1 many TRBV4-2 TGTGCCAGCAAGAGACAGGGGGCCACTGAAGCTTTCTTT CASKRQGATEAFF
TRBJ1-2 NA NA TRBV28 TGTGCCAGCAGGGCGGGCAGGGGCTATGGCTACACCTTC CASRAGRGYGYTF
TRBJ1-3 TRBD1 NA TRBV2 TGTGCCAGCAGGGATTTCCTAGGGGGCCCCTCTGGAAACACCATATATTTT CASRDFLGGPSGNTIYF
TRBJ2-1 TRBD2 NA TRBV24-1 TGTGCCACCAGTGATGGGACTAGCGGGGCAGGTAATGAGCAGTTCTTC CATSDGTSGAGNEQFF
TRBJ1-1 TRBD1 NA TRBV7-9 TGTGCCAGCAGCCGAGCATTGGACAGGGCCTTCTTT CASSRALDRAFF